Given below is one TCR beta chain in context. The data originate from a study of blood T cell repertoires in COVID-19. The CDR3 sequence is 16 residues long. Using immunoSEQ multiplex PCR, the repertoire was profiled, and TCRdb retains in-frame clones only, with some absent. The sample contains 120,000 or so clones, approximately 90% of which appear only once. The sequenced material came from peripheral blood. The origin of this receptor is a human donor in a cohort sampled during active COVID-19. The J gene is TRBJ2-7, the V gene TRBV21-1; the tabulated D call, TRBD2, remains unverified against the DNA. TRBV21-1 constitutes a pseudogene. The CDR3 coding sequence is TGTGCCAGCAGTAGTTGGCAAGCGGGCATATCCTACGAGCAGTACTTC. Protein: CASSSWQAGISYEQYF.